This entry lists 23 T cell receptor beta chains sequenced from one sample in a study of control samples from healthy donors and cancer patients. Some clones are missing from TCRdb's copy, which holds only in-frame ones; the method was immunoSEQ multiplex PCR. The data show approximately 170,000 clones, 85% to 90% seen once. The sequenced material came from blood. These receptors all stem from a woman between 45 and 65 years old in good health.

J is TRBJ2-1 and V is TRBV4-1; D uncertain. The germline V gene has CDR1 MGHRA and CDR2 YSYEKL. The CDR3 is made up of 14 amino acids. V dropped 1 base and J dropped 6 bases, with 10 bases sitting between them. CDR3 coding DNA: TGCGCCAGCAGCCAAGGACTTTACCTCAATGAGCAGTTCTTC. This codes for CASSQGLYLNEQFF.

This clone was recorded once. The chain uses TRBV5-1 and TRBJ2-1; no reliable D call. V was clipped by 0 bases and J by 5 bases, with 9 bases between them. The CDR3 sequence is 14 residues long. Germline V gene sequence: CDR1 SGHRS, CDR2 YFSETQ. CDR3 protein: CASSLARNHNEQFF. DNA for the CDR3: TGCGCCAGCAGCTTGGCCAGGAATCACAATGAGCAGTTCTTC.

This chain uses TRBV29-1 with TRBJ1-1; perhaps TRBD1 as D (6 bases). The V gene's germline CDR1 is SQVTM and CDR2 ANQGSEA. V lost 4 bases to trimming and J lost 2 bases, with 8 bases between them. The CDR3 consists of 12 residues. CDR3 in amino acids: CSVVGGNTEAFF. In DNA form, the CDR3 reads TGCAGCGTTGTTGGGGGCAACACTGAAGCTTTCTTT. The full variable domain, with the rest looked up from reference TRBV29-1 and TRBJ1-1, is SAVISQKPSRDICQRGTSLTIQCQVDSQVTMMFWYRQQPGQSLTLIATANQGSEATYESGFVIDKFPISRPNLTFSTLTVSNMSPEDSSIYLCSVVGGNTEAFFGQGTRLTVV.

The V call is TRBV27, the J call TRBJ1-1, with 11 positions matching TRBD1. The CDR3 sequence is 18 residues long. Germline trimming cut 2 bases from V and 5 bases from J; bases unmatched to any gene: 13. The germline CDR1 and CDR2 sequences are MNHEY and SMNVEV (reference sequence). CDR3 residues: CASSLINIRGQGDTEAFF. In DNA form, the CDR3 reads TGTGCCAGCAGTTTAATAAATATCCGGGGACAGGGGGATACTGAAGCTTTCTTT.

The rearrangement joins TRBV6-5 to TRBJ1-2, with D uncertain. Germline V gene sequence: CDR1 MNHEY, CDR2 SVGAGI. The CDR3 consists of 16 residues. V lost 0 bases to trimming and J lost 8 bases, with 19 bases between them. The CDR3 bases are TGTGCCAGCAGTTACTCGAGTAATCTCCCCGGGTGGGGCTACACCTTC. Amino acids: CASSYSSNLPGWGYTF.

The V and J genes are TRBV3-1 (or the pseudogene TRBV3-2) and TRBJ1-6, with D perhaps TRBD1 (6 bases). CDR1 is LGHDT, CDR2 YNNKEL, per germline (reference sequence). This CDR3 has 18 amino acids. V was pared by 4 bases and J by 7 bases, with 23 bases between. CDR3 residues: CASSPIPAVLTGNSPLHF. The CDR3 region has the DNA TGTGCCAGCAGCCCGATCCCCGCCGTCCTCACAGGGAATTCACCCCTCCACTTT.

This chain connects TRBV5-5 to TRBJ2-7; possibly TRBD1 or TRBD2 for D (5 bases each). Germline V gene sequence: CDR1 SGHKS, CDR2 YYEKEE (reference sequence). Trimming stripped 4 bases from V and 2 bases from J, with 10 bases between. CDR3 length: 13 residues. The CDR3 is CASSPGTPYEQYF. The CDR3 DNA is TGTGCCAGCAGCCCCGGGACGCCCTACGAGCAGTACTTC.

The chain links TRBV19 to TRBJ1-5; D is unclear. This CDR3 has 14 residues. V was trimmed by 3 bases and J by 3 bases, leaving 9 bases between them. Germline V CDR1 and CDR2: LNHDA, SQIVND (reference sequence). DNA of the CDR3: TGTGCCAGTAGTATTAGGCAGCCCAATCAGCCCCAGCATTTT. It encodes CASSIRQPNQPQHF.

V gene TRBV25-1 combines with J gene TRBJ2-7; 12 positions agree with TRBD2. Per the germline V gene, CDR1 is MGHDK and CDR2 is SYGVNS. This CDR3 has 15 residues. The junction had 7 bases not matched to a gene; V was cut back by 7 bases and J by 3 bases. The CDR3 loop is CASTPPTSGSYEQYF. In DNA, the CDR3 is TGTGCCAGCACCCCGCCGACTAGCGGGAGCTACGAGCAGTACTTC.

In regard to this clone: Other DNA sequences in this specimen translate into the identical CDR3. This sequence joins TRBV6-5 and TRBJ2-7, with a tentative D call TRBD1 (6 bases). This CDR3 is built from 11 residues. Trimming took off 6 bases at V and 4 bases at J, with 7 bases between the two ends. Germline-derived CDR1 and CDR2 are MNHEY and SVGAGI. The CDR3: CASRDSYEQYF. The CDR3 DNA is TGTGCCAGCAGGGACAGTTACGAGCAGTACTTC.

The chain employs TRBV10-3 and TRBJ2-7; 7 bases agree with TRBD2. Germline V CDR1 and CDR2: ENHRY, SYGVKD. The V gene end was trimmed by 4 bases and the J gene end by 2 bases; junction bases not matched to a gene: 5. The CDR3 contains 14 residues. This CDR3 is CAISGTSSAYEQYF. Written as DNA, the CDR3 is TGTGCCATCAGTGGGACTAGTTCCGCCTACGAGCAGTACTTC.

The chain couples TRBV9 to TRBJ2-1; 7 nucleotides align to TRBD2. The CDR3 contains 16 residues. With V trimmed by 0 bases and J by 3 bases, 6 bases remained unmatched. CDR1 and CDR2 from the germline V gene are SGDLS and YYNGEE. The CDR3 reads CASSVAGTTNYNEQFF. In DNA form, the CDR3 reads TGTGCCAGCAGCGTAGCTGGGACTACTAACTACAATGAGCAGTTCTTC.

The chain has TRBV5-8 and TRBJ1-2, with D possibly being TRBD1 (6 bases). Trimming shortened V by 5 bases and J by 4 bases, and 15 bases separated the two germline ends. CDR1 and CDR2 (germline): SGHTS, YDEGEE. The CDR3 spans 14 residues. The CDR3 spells CASSPQGRSYGYTF. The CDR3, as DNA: TGTGCCAGCAGTCCACAGGGCAGGAGCTATGGCTACACCTTC.

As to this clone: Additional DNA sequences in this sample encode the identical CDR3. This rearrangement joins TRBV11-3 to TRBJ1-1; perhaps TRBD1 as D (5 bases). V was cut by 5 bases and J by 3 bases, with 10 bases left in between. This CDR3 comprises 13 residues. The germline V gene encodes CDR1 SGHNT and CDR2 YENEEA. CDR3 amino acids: CASSLDRDTEAFF. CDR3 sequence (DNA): TGTGCCAGCAGCCTCGACAGAGACACTGAAGCTTTCTTT.

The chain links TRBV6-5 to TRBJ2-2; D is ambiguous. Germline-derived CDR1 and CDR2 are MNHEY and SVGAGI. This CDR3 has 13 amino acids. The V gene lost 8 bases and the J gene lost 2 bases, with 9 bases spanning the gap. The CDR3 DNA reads TGTGCCAGCGGCAAAACAAACACCGGGGAGCTGTTTTTT. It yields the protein CASGKTNTGELFF.

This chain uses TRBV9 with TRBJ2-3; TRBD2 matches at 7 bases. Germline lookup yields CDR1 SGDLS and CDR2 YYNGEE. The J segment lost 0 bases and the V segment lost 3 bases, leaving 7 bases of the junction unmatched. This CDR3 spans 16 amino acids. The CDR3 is CASSGGGTTSTDTQYF. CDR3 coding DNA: TGTGCCAGCAGCGGCGGAGGGACTACCAGCACAGATACGCAGTATTTT.

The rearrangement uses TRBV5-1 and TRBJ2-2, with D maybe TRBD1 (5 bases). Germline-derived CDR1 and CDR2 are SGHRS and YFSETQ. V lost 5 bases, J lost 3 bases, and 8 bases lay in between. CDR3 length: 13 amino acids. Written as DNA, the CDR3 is TGCGCCAGCAGATGGGGCGACACCGGGGAGCTGTTTTTT. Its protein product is CASRWGDTGELFF. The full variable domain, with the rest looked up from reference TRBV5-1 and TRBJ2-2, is KAGVTQTPRYLIKTRGQQVTLSCSPISGHRSVSWYQQTPGQGLQFLFEYFSETQRNKGNFPGRFSGRQFSNSRSEMNVSTLELGDSALYLCASRWGDTGELFFGEGSRLTVL.

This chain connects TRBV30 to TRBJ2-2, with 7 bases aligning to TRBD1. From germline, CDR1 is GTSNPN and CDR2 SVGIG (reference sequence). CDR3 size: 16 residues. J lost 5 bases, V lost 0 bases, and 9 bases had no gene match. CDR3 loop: CAWSVLERGPTGELFF. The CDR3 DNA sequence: TGTGCCTGGAGTGTACTTGAGAGGGGGCCGACCGGGGAGCTGTTTTTT.

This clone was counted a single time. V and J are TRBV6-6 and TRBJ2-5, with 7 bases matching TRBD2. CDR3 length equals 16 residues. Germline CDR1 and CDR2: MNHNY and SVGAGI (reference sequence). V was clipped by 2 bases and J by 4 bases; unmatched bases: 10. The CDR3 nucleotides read TGTGCCAGCAGTTACGGACTGGCGGGAGAGGTAGAGACCCAGTACTTC. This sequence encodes CASSYGLAGEVETQYF.

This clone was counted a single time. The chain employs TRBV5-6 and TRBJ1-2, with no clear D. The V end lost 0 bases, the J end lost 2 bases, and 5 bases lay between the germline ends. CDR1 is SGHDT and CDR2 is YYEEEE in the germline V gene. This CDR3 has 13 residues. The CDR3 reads CASSLGPNYGYTF. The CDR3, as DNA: TGTGCCAGCAGCTTGGGACCGAACTATGGCTACACCTTC.

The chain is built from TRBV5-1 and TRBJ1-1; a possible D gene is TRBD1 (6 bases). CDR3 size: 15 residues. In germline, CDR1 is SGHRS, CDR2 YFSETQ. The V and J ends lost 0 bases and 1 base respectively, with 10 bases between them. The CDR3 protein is CASSLATGRNTEAFF. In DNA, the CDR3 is TGCGCCAGCAGCTTGGCCACAGGGCGGAACACTGAAGCTTTCTTT.

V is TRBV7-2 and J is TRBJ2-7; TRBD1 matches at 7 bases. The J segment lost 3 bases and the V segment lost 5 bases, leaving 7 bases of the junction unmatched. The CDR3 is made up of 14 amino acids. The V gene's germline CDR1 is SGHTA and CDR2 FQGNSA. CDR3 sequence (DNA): TGTGCCAGCAGCATACAGACAGGGAACTACGAGCAGTACTTC. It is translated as CASSIQTGNYEQYF.

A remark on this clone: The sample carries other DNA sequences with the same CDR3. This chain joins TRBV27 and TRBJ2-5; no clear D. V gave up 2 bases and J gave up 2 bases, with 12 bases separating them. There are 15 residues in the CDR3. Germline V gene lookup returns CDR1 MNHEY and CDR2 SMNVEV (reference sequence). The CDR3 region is CASSLQPFLQETQYF. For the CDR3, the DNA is TGTGCCAGCAGTTTACAACCTTTCTTACAAGAGACCCAGTACTTC.